The 2 T cell receptor beta chains presented below share a single source sample, sequenced in a study of T cells in Graves' hyperthyroidism and ophthalmopathy. RNA transcripts were the template for amplifying TCR beta CDR3 regions. First-round RT-PCR targeting the TCR CDR3 was performed with the HTBI primer set. TCRdb processed the multiplex PCR reads anew with MiXCR; each CDR3 protein has one entry. The table has some 600,000 distinct CDR3 sequences, approximately 15% seen once; the top ten hold almost 6%. Sequencing used blood. The source is a woman aged 30 to 39 with Graves' hyperthyroidism that later progressed to Graves' ophthalmopathy.

The V call is TRBV5-4, the J call TRBJ2-4, with D possibly matching TRBD2 (5 bases). Germline CDR1 reads SGHNT; CDR2 reads YYREEE (reference sequence). Between the trimmed V and J ends, which lost 4 bases and 3 bases, there was a span of 11 bases. CDR3 length: 14 amino acids. The CDR3 DNA is TGTGCCAGCAGCCCGGGGTATGACAAAAACATTCAGTACTTC. This codes for CASSPGYDKNIQYF.

There are many counts of this clonotype. J is TRBJ2-5 and V is TRBV5-4; 7 bases are shared with TRBD2. With 0 bases clipped from V and 7 bases from J, the junction kept 6 bases outside the gene matches. The CDR3 is made up of 14 amino acids. Germline CDR1 and CDR2: SGHNT and YYREEE (reference sequence). Here the CDR3 reads CASSLEGGVGTQYF. DNA for the CDR3: TGTGCCAGCAGCTTGGAGGGAGGGGTGGGGACCCAGTACTTC.